The subject of this entry is one T cell receptor beta chain. The germline V gene encodes CDR1 MNHNS and CDR2 SASEGT. The CDR3 sequence is 15 residues long. Trimming removed 4 bases at V and 4 bases at J, with 14 bases between. The PCR contained 60 Vbeta and 13 Jbeta primers. Here immunoSEQ multiplex PCR was the method, and the copy in TCRdb shows in-frame clones only, minus some. The sample shows about 170,000 clones, 77% of them seen only once. This sample is part of a study of cytomegalovirus exposure and HLA in healthy donors. Sequences were obtained from PBMCs. The V call is TRBV6-1, the J call TRBJ2-1; maybe TRBD1 (6 bases). This TCR came from a female donor in good health and CMV-seronegative. The CDR3 bases are TGTGCCAGCAGTGGGCTGACAGGTTCTTACAATGAGCAGTTCTTC. Amino acid sequence: CASSGLTGSYNEQFF.